The 30 T cell receptor beta chains listed next were all sequenced from one sample in a study of blood T cell repertoires in COVID-19. Some clones are missing from TCRdb's copy, which holds only in-frame ones; the method was immunoSEQ multiplex PCR. The sample lists a few hundred thousand clones, 82% occurring once. The specimen sequenced was peripheral blood. The receptors shown here come from a woman aged 80 or over with COVID-19, enrolled during active disease.

This chain uses TRBV7-2 with TRBJ2-7; D is perhaps TRBD1 (6 bases). Germline lookup yields CDR1 SGHTA and CDR2 FQGNSA. Trimming stripped 6 bases from V and 2 bases from J, with 17 bases between. The CDR3 extends over 15 amino acids. As DNA, the CDR3 is TGTGCCAGCAGGCAATCAGGGGCGGTCCCCTACGAGCAGTACTTC. Amino acids: CASRQSGAVPYEQYF.

The V call is TRBV2, the J call TRBJ1-4, with a weak D call TRBD1 (5 bases). The CDR3 is 13 residues long. CDR1 and CDR2 from the germline V gene are SNHLY and FYNNEI. V was pared by 6 bases and J by 7 bases, with 12 bases between. In DNA, the CDR3 is TGTGCCAGCAGCTTTGGGGGGGGTGAAAAACTGTTTTTT. It encodes CASSFGGGEKLFF.

The CDR3 DNA sequence: TGCAGTGCTAGTAATCGTCGAGCGGAAAAGGCAGATACGCAGTATTTT. Residues: CSASNRRAEKADTQYF. The rearrangement uses TRBV20-1 and TRBJ2-3; D might be TRBD2 (5 bases). The CDR3 loop spans 16 amino acids. Trimming shortened V by 3 bases and J by 4 bases, and 20 bases separated the two germline ends. CDR1 is DFQATT and CDR2 is SNEGSKA in the germline V gene (reference sequence).

The V and J genes are TRBV30 and TRBJ2-1; D is ambiguous. Germline CDR1 GTSNPN, CDR2 SVGIG (reference sequence). The CDR3 is 10 residues long. With 0 bases removed from V and 10 bases from J, the gap between germline ends came to 4 bases. CDR3 in DNA: TGTGCCTGGAGTGTAGCGGAGCAGTTCTTC. This translates into CAWSVAEQFF.

V is TRBV7-9 and J is TRBJ2-2; 10 nucleotides match TRBD2. The CDR3 is 18 amino acids. J was trimmed by 5 bases and V by 1 base; bases with no gene match: 10. Germline CDR1 SEHNR, CDR2 FQNEAQ (reference sequence). This CDR3 is CASSLGFLAGVGTGELFF. The CDR3 DNA reads as TGTGCCAGCAGCTTAGGTTTCCTAGCGGGAGTTGGTACCGGGGAGCTGTTTTTT. Full variable domain (rest looked up from reference TRBV7-9 and TRBJ2-2): DTGVSQNPRHKITKRGQNVTFRCDPISEHNRLYWYRQTLGQGPEFLTYFQNEAQLEKSRLLSDRFSAERPKGSFSTLEIQRTEQGDSAMYLCASSLGFLAGVGTGELFFGEGSRLTVL.

This chain joins TRBV4-1 and TRBJ2-1; D possibly corresponds to TRBD1 (5 bases). CDR3 length: 16 amino acids. V lost 0 bases to trimming and J lost 4 bases, with 13 bases between them. Per the germline V gene, CDR1 is MGHRA and CDR2 is YSYEKL. CDR3 in amino acids: CASSQDSKAGYNEQFF. In nucleotides, the CDR3 is TGCGCCAGCAGCCAAGATTCGAAAGCAGGGTACAATGAGCAGTTCTTC.

The chain uses TRBV28 and TRBJ2-1, with TRBD2 matching 8 bases. V shed 4 bases, J shed 5 bases, and the junction held 7 bases outside the gene matches. The germline V gene encodes CDR1 MDHEN and CDR2 SYDVKM. This CDR3 spans 15 amino acids. This chain's CDR3 is CASSSPGTSNNEQFF. The CDR3 nucleotides read TGTGCCAGCAGTTCCCCCGGGACTAGTAACAATGAGCAGTTCTTC.

The V and J genes are TRBV5-6 and TRBJ2-7, with 16 positions matching TRBD2. Unmatched junction bases numbered 7, after V lost 4 bases and J lost 0 bases. The CDR3 loop spans 18 amino acids. Germline V CDR1 and CDR2: SGHDT, YYEEEE. The CDR3 protein is CASSLGLAGGPISYEQYF. The CDR3 DNA reads as TGTGCCAGCAGCCTGGGACTAGCGGGAGGGCCCATCTCCTACGAGCAGTACTTC. Using reference TRBV5-6 and TRBJ2-7 for the parts outside the CDR3, the full variable domain is DAGVTQSPTHLIKTRGQQVTLRCSPKSGHDTVSWYQQALGQGPQFIFQYYEEEERQRGNFPDRFSGHQFPNYSSELNVNALLLGDSALYLCASSLGLAGGPISYEQYFGPGTRLTVT.

This clone was seen only a few times. The rearrangement links TRBV30 to TRBJ2-7; 8 nucleotides agree with TRBD1. CDR1 GTSNPN and CDR2 SVGIG come from the germline V gene (reference sequence). V trimming: 2 bases; J trimming: 3 bases; junction bases outside the gene matches: 6. The CDR3 extends over 14 amino acids. DNA for the CDR3: TGTGCCTGGAGTTACCGGACAGGGTACTACGAGCAGTACTTC. This translates into CAWSYRTGYYEQYF.

The chain employs TRBV9 and TRBJ2-7; 7 positions agree with TRBD1. Losses at the gene ends were 3 bases for V and 9 bases for J; bases not matched to a gene: 12. CDR3 size: 14 residues. Germline V gene lookup returns CDR1 SGDLS and CDR2 YYNGEE. The CDR3 region is CASSARQGPTGQYF. CDR3 DNA sequence: TGTGCCAGCAGCGCGCGACAGGGACCGACGGGGCAGTACTTC.

The CDR3 protein is CASSYLAGGLGNEQFF. The DNA for the CDR3 is TGTGCCAGCAGTTACTTGGCGGGAGGATTGGGAAATGAGCAGTTCTTC. V and J are TRBV6-2 or TRBV6-3 and TRBJ2-1; 8 positions match TRBD2. The CDR3 is 16 amino acids. With 1 base clipped from V and 7 bases from J, the junction kept 9 bases outside the gene matches. The germline V gene has CDR1 MNHEY and CDR2 SVGEGT.

This clone has only one observation. The chain recombines TRBV5-1 with TRBJ2-2, with 7 positions matching TRBD2. J lost 6 bases, V lost 5 bases, and 10 bases had no gene match. This CDR3 spans 15 amino acids. Germline CDR1 SGHRS, CDR2 YFSETQ. Here the CDR3 DNA reads TGCGCCAGCAGTAGTGACAGCGGGATGGCCGGGGAGCTGTTTTTT. Translating it yields CASSSDSGMAGELFF.

The gene calls are TRBV7-2 and TRBJ1-1; no definite D call. Germline CDR1 SGHTA, CDR2 FQGNSA. The V gene lost 2 bases and the J gene lost 0 bases, with 10 bases spanning the gap. The CDR3 runs 15 residues. The CDR3 bases are TGTGCCAGCAGCTTAAGTGCAGGAATGAACACTGAAGCTTTCTTT. Its translation is CASSLSAGMNTEAFF.

The count of this clone is one. The chain couples TRBV3-1 (or the pseudogene TRBV3-2) to TRBJ2-1; D is undetermined. Trimming took 1 base from V and 6 from J, leaving 4 bases between them. Looked up from germline, CDR1 is LGHDT and CDR2 is YNNKEL (reference sequence). The CDR3 consists of 12 residues. CDR3 nucleotides: TGTGCCAGCAGCCAAGTAGCCAATGAGCAGTTCTTC. This translates into CASSQVANEQFF.

This clone has more than one count but fewer than ten. The J gene is TRBJ1-1, the V gene TRBV6-2 or TRBV6-3, with unresolved D. Trimming removed 3 bases from V and 10 bases from J, with 12 bases in between. Germline V gene lookup returns CDR1 MNHEY and CDR2 SVGEGT. CDR3 length: 12 residues. CDR3 DNA sequence: TGTGCCAGCAGTTATGGTGTGAGCGGAGCTTTCTTT. Translating it yields CASSYGVSGAFF.

V is TRBV7-9 and J is TRBJ2-1; a weak D match, TRBD1 (6 bases). The CDR3 sequence is 16 residues long. V lost 0 bases, J lost 9 bases, and 18 bases lay in between. The germline V gene has CDR1 SEHNR and CDR2 FQNEAQ (reference sequence). The CDR3 DNA sequence: TGTGCCAGCAGCTTAGCCGGGACACAAGGTCACGGTGAGCAGTTCTTC. Translated: CASSLAGTQGHGEQFF.

The rearrangement uses TRBV19 and TRBJ1-1; weak D call: TRBD1 (5 bases). Germline CDR1 LNHDA, CDR2 SQIVND (reference sequence). Trimming pared 3 bases from V and 5 bases from J, leaving 16 bases between. This CDR3 contains 15 residues. The CDR3 sequence is CASSIPDSTRTEAFF. As DNA, the CDR3 is TGTGCCAGTAGTATCCCCGACAGTACCAGAACTGAAGCTTTCTTT.

The chain joins TRBV28 to TRBJ1-1; possibly TRBD1 for D (5 bases). The CDR3 covers 16 residues. Germline assignment: CDR1 MDHEN and CDR2 SYDVKM. V gave up 7 bases and J gave up 3 bases, with 21 bases separating them. The CDR3 nucleotides are TGTGCCAGCACCCAACCTCCGGGACGGGGGGACACTGAAGCTTTCTTT. Translating gives CASTQPPGRGDTEAFF.

The chain joins TRBV11-2 to TRBJ2-3; 8 positions match TRBD2. This CDR3 contains 17 residues. V lost 3 bases and J lost 2; bases outside the gene matches: 10. CDR1 and CDR2 from the germline V gene are SGHAT and FQNNGV. The chain's CDR3 is CASSFKAGGGPTDTQYF. The CDR3 DNA sequence: TGTGCCAGCAGCTTTAAAGCAGGCGGGGGGCCCACAGATACGCAGTATTTT.

The chain carries TRBV5-6 and TRBJ1-4; TRBD1 is a possible D gene (6 bases). Deletions cut 4 bases from V and 3 bases from J, with 13 bases between. Germline CDR1 reads SGHDT; CDR2 reads YYEEEE. The CDR3 covers 15 residues. The CDR3 region has the DNA TGTGCCAGCAGCAGACACAGGGTCGCTAATGAAAAACTGTTTTTT. Residues: CASSRHRVANEKLFF.

The rearrangement links TRBV19 to TRBJ2-7; D unresolved. Trimming left V 4 bases short and J 3 bases short, with 10 bases between. The CDR3 is 13 amino acids. Looked up from germline, CDR1 is LNHDA and CDR2 is SQIVND (reference sequence). In DNA form, the CDR3 reads TGTGCCAGTAGTAACAACGTTAACTACGAGCAGTACTTC. Its translation: CASSNNVNYEQYF.

The gene calls are TRBV6-2 or TRBV6-3 and TRBJ2-3; TRBD2 matches at 8 bases. CDR3 length: 16 residues. Looked up from germline, CDR1 is MNHEY and CDR2 is SVGEGT. The V and J ends lost 6 bases and 2 bases, in that order; junction bases with no gene match: 10. CDR3 DNA sequence: TGTGCCAGCAGCTTTGGTACGGGGGGGGCCACAGATACGCAGTATTTT. Its protein product is CASSFGTGGATDTQYF.

This clone was found once. V usage is TRBV18 and J usage is TRBJ2-2; the match to TRBD1 covers 9 bases. With 3 bases clipped from V and 7 bases from J, the junction kept 12 bases outside the gene matches. Germline-derived CDR1 and CDR2 are KGHSH and LQKENI. The CDR3 consists of 17 residues. CDR3 coding DNA: TGTGCCAGCTCACCTCAAGGACAGGGGTCTTCCGGCGGGGAGCTGTTTTTT. Amino acid sequence: CASSPQGQGSSGGELFF.

This clone appeared a single time. The chain links TRBV25-1 to TRBJ2-1, with D possibly matching TRBD2 (5 bases). Germline-derived CDR1 and CDR2 are MGHDK and SYGVNS. CDR3 length: 15 residues. Trimming left V 0 bases short and J 5 bases short, with 11 bases between. The CDR3 DNA reads TGTGCCAGCAGTGAATATCGGCGGGCGGACAATGAGCAGTTCTTC. Protein product: CASSEYRRADNEQFF.

The CDR3 coding sequence is TGTGCCAGCAGTTACACGGGTGACTATGGCTACACCTTC. Residues: CASSYTGDYGYTF. The chain combines TRBV6-6 with TRBJ1-2; D gene uncertain. The CDR3 loop spans 13 amino acids. Germline values: CDR1 MNHNY, CDR2 SVGAGI (reference sequence). The V and J ends lost 2 bases and 3 bases respectively, with 7 bases between them.

The chain joins TRBV2 to TRBJ1-1, with D hard to call. The CDR3 sequence is 11 residues long. CDR1 is SNHLY and CDR2 is FYNNEI in the germline V gene. Trimming shortened V by 8 bases and J by 4 bases, and 8 bases separated the two germline ends. CDR3 DNA sequence: TGTGCCAGCGAAGAGAGCACTGAAGCTTTCTTT. This encodes CASEESTEAFF.

The V gene is TRBV9, the J gene TRBJ1-3, with D maybe TRBD1 (5 bases). Germline loops: CDR1 SGDLS, CDR2 YYNGEE. Trimming removed 0 bases from V and 4 bases from J, with 5 bases in between. CDR3 length: 13 amino acids. The CDR3 coding sequence is TGTGCCAGCAGCGTAGCAGGGGGAAACACCATATATTTT. Protein: CASSVAGGNTIYF.

The genes are TRBV12-5 and TRBJ2-7, with 8 bases lining up with TRBD2. The CDR3 has 14 residues. The V gene end was trimmed by 6 bases and the J gene end by 0 bases; junction bases not matched to a gene: 4. Germline V lookup: CDR1 LGHNT, CDR2 FRNRAP. The CDR3 nucleotides are TGTGCTAGTGGACCGCGGGGGGCCTCCTACGAGCAGTACTTC. It is translated as CASGPRGASYEQYF.

A note on this clone: Other DNA sequences in this specimen translate into the identical CDR3. J is TRBJ1-2 and V is TRBV2; no definite D call. The V end was cut by 4 bases, the J end by 2 bases, with 8 bases between. The CDR3 contains 13 residues. Germline values: CDR1 SNHLY, CDR2 FYNNEI. The CDR3, as DNA: TGTGCCAGCAGTGCCGGGTCCAACTATGGCTACACCTTC. Its protein is CASSAGSNYGYTF.

This chain uses TRBV28 with TRBJ2-5; 7 bases fit TRBD2. V dropped 4 bases and J dropped 7; count of bases not matched to a gene: 9. Germline CDR1 reads MDHEN; CDR2 reads SYDVKM. The CDR3 extends over 14 amino acids. The CDR3 coding sequence is TGTGCCAGCAGTTCGCTGACGGGGGGTGGGACCCAGTACTTC. Translation gives CASSSLTGGGTQYF. Drawing the rest from reference TRBV28 and TRBJ2-5, the complete variable domain is DVKVTQSSRYLVKRTGEKVFLECVQDMDHENMFWYRQDPGLGLRLIYFSYDVKMKEKGDIPEGYSVSREKKERFSLILESASTNQTSMYLCASSSLTGGGTQYFGPGTRLLVL.